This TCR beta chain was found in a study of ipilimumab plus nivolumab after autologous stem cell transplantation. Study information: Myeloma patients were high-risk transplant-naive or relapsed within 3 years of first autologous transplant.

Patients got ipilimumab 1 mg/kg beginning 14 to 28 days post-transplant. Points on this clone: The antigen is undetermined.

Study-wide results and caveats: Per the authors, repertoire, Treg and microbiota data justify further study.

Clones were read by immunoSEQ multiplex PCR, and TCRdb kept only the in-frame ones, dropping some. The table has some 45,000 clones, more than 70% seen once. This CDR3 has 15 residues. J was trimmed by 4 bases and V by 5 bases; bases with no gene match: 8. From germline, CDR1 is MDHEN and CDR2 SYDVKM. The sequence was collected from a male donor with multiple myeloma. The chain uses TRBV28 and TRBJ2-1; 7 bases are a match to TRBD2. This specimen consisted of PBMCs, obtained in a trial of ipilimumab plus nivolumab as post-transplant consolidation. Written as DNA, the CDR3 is TGTGCCAGCAGTGTAGCCCAGCGGGAATACAATGAGCAGTTCTTC. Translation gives CASSVAQREYNEQFF.